One sample yielded the 17 T cell receptor beta chains listed below, sequenced in a study of blood T cell repertoires in COVID-19. The protocol was immunoSEQ multiplex PCR, while the TCRdb copy is restricted to in-frame clones and leaves out a portion. This repertoire shows fewer than 200,000 clones, 80% to 90% found once; its top ten account for roughly 9%. The sequenced sample consisted of PBMCs or T cells enriched from blood (not recorded which). The receptors derive from a woman aged 18-35 years who had recovered from COVID-19.

The chain carries TRBV2 and TRBJ2-7, with 9 bases that match TRBD2. V lost 6 bases and J lost 3; bases outside the gene matches: 6. This CDR3 has 14 residues. Germline assignment: CDR1 SNHLY and CDR2 FYNNEI. CDR3 bases: TGTGCCAGCAGACCCACTAGCGGGCTCTACGAGCAGTACTTC. It yields the protein CASRPTSGLYEQYF.

The CDR3 nucleotides are TGTGCCAGCACCCTGGGGGAGGGATCAGCCCAGCATTTT. Residues: CASTLGEGSAQHF. J is TRBJ1-5 and V is TRBV6-5, with D maybe TRBD1 (5 bases). The CDR3 consists of 13 residues. V lost 7 bases and J 11 bases, leaving 18 bases between the germline ends. CDR1 MNHEY and CDR2 SVGAGI come from the germline V gene.

This clone was seen once. The CDR3: CASSLDGGTVGGSGNTIYF. The CDR3 DNA reads TGCGCCAGCAGCTTGGATGGAGGGACTGTCGGTGGATCTGGAAACACCATATATTTT. The V gene is TRBV5-1, the J gene TRBJ1-3; perhaps TRBD1 as D (5 bases). Trimming stripped 0 bases from V and 1 base from J, with 20 bases between. Germline CDR1 SGHRS, CDR2 YFSETQ. This CDR3 has 19 residues.

V gene TRBV11-2 combines with J gene TRBJ2-5; D is possibly TRBD2 (5 bases). CDR1 is SGHAT, CDR2 FQNNGV, per germline. The V gene lost 3 bases and the J gene lost 1 base, with 12 bases spanning the gap. The CDR3 spans 15 residues. CDR3 bases: TGTGCCAGCAGCTTTGGGTTCGCGGGCCAAGAGACCCAGTACTTC. It encodes CASSFGFAGQETQYF.

The rearrangement joins TRBV5-5 to TRBJ1-2, with TRBD1 matching 7 bases. The CDR3 contains 15 residues. V gave up 2 bases and J gave up 2 bases; unmatched junction bases: 6. Germline lookup yields CDR1 SGHKS and CDR2 YYEKEE (reference sequence). In nucleotides, the CDR3 is TGTGCCAGCAGCTTACAAACGGGACAGAACTATGGCTACACCTTC. Its protein product is CASSLQTGQNYGYTF.

V gene TRBV27 combines with J gene TRBJ2-5; 9 nucleotides line up with TRBD1. J lost 4 bases, V lost 6 bases, and 6 bases had no gene match. The CDR3 runs to 14 residues. Germline V gene sequence: CDR1 MNHEY, CDR2 SMNVEV (reference sequence). The CDR3 is CASRRDRVRETQYF. The DNA of the CDR3 is TGTGCCAGCAGAAGGGACAGGGTTAGAGAGACCCAGTACTTC.

The chain is built from TRBV27 and TRBJ2-7, with D maybe TRBD2 (5 bases). The V and J ends lost 3 bases and 6 bases respectively, with 6 bases between them. This CDR3 region has 11 residues. CDR1 is MNHEY and CDR2 is SMNVEV in the germline V gene (reference sequence). The CDR3 sequence: CASSFGGEQYF. Here the CDR3 DNA reads TGTGCCAGCAGTTTTGGAGGCGAGCAGTACTTC.

The rearrangement joins TRBV5-1 to TRBJ1-1, with D possibly being TRBD1 (6 bases). Germline lookup yields CDR1 SGHRS and CDR2 YFSETQ. V was clipped by 6 bases and J by 2 bases, with 20 bases between them. The CDR3 runs to 16 residues. The CDR3 is CASTSHSLDSNTEAFF. The DNA for the CDR3 is TGCGCCAGCACCTCCCACTCTCTGGACAGCAACACTGAAGCTTTCTTT.

V and J are TRBV19 and TRBJ2-5; tentative D call: TRBD2 (6 bases). The CDR3 covers 14 residues. V lost 5 bases, J lost 5 bases, and 15 bases lay in between. CDR1 and CDR2 from the germline V gene are LNHDA and SQIVND (reference sequence). CDR3 sequence (DNA): TGTGCCAGTAGTTCCTGGGGGACTTTCGAGACCCAGTACTTC. It translates to CASSSWGTFETQYF.

This clone was seen just once. The J gene is TRBJ2-3, the V gene TRBV5-4; 7 bases line up with TRBD1. Germline CDR1 reads SGHNT; CDR2 reads YYREEE (reference sequence). The CDR3 has 14 residues. V was pared by 1 base and J by 6 bases, with 5 bases of the junction left unmatched. The CDR3: CASSLSSGGDTQYF. For the CDR3, the DNA is TGTGCCAGCAGCTTGTCTTCAGGGGGTGATACGCAGTATTTT.

DNA of the CDR3: TGTGCAAGTCGCTCCCGGGTTTACACTGAAGCTTTCTTT. This sequence encodes CASRSRVYTEAFF. The J gene is TRBJ1-1, the V gene TRBV12-2. TRBV12-2 is noted as a pseudogene. This CDR3 has 13 residues.

The chain carries TRBV19 and TRBJ1-1; D remains ambiguous. This CDR3 has 11 amino acids. The V gene lost 9 bases and the J gene lost 2 bases, with 7 bases spanning the gap. CDR1 is LNHDA, CDR2 SQIVND, per germline (reference sequence). The CDR3, as DNA: TGTGCCAGCCAGATTAACACTGAAGCTTTCTTT. Its protein is CASQINTEAFF.

The V and J genes are TRBV4-2 and TRBJ2-5; 8 positions agree with TRBD2. The CDR3 is 18 amino acids. J lost 2 bases, V lost 4 bases, and 15 bases had no gene match. The germline V gene encodes CDR1 LGHNA and CDR2 YNFKEQ. In nucleotides, the CDR3 is TGTGCCAGCAGCCCTCGGAAGCAACTAGCGGACATGCAAGAGACCCAGTACTTC. Translated, it gives CASSPRKQLADMQETQYF.

The chain joins TRBV7-2 to TRBJ2-1, with D perhaps TRBD2 (5 bases). Germline V gene sequence: CDR1 SGHTA, CDR2 FQGNSA. The CDR3 is 15 amino acids. V dropped 2 bases and J dropped 2 bases, with 10 bases sitting between them. Written as DNA, the CDR3 is TGTGCCAGCAGCTTATCTAGCCCTCCCTACAATGAGCAGTTCTTC. This gives the protein CASSLSSPPYNEQFF.

The chain has TRBV29-1 and TRBJ2-3, with TRBD2 matching 12 bases. Trimming removed 5 bases from V and 9 bases from J; junction bases left unmatched: 6. The germline CDR1 and CDR2 sequences are SQVTM and ANQGSEA. CDR3 length: 13 amino acids. As DNA, the CDR3 is TGCAGCGTTAGGACTAGCGGGGATGACACGCAGTATTTT. It encodes CSVRTSGDDTQYF.

On this clone itself: A single base is all that separates this from a far larger clone, so a read error is likely. This chain connects TRBV7-2 to TRBJ2-1, with no clear D. Trimming stripped 6 bases from V and 0 bases from J, with 6 bases between. This CDR3 spans 13 amino acids. The germline V gene has CDR1 SGHTA and CDR2 FQGNSA. CDR3 bases: TGTGCCAGCAGGGCTAGCTCCTACAATGAGCAGTTCTTC. Residues: CASRASSYNEQFF.

Many counts were recorded for this clone. The DNA for the CDR3 is TGTGCCAGCAGTCTATCCGGAAGTGGACTGCCTAATGAAAAACTGTTTTTT. It codes for CASSLSGSGLPNEKLFF. The V and J genes are TRBV12-1 and TRBJ1-4. TRBV12-1 corresponds to a pseudogene. The CDR3 has 17 residues.